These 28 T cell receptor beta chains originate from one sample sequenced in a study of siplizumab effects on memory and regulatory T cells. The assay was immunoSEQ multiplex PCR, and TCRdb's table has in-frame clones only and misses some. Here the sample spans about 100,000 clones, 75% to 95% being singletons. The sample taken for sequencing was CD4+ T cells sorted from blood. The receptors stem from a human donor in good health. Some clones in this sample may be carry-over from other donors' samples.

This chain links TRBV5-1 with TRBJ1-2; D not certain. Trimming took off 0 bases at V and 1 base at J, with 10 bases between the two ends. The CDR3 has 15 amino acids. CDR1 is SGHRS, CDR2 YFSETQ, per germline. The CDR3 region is CASSLDGSLNYGYTF. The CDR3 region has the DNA TGCGCCAGCAGCTTGGATGGCAGCCTTAACTATGGCTACACCTTC. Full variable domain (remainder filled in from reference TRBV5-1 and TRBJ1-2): KAGVTQTPRYLIKTRGQQVTLSCSPISGHRSVSWYQQTPGQGLQFLFEYFSETQRNKGNFPGRFSGRQFSNSRSEMNVSTLELGDSALYLCASSLDGSLNYGYTFGSGTRLTVV.

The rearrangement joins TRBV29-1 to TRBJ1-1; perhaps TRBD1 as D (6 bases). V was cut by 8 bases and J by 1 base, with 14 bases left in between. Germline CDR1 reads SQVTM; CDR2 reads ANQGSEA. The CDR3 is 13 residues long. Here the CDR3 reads CSTYGGGNTEAFF. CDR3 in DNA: TGCAGCACGTACGGGGGCGGGAACACTGAAGCTTTCTTT.

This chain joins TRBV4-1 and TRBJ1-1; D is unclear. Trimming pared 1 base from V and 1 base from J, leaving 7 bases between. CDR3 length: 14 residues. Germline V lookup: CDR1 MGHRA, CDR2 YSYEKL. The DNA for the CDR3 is TGCGCCAGCAGCCAAGCGGGCAGGAACACTGAAGCTTTCTTT. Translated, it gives CASSQAGRNTEAFF.

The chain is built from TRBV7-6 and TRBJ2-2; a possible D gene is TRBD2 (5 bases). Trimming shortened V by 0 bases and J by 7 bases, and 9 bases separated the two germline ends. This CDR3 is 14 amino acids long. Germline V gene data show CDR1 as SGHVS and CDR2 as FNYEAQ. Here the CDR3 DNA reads TGTGCCAGCAGCTTAGCGCTCCGGGGCGGGGAGCTGTTTTTT. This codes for CASSLALRGGELFF.

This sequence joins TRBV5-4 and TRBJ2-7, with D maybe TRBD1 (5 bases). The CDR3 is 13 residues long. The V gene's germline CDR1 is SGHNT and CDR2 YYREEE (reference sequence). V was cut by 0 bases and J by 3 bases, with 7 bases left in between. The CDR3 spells CASSLVTDYEQYF. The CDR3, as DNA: TGTGCCAGCAGCTTGGTGACAGACTACGAGCAGTACTTC.

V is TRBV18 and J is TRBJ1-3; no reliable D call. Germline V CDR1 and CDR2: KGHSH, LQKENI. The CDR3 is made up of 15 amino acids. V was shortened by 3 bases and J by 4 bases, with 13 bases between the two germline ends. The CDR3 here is CASSPGDGMGNTIYF. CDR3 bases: TGTGCCAGCTCACCGGGAGACGGAATGGGAAACACCATATATTTT.

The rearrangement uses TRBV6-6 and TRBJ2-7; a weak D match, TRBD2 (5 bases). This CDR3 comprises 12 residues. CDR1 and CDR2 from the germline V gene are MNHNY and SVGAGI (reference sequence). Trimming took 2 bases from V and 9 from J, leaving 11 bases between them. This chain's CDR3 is CASSYKGRAQYF. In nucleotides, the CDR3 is TGTGCCAGCAGTTACAAAGGGAGAGCGCAGTACTTC.

The CDR3 DNA is TGCGCCAGCAGCTTTGACCAAGAGACCCAGTACTTC. Translation gives CASSFDQETQYF. This chain uses TRBV5-1 with TRBJ2-5; D remains unclear. Trimming removed 2 bases from V and 0 bases from J, with 2 bases in between. The CDR3 length is 12 residues. Germline CDR1 SGHRS, CDR2 YFSETQ.

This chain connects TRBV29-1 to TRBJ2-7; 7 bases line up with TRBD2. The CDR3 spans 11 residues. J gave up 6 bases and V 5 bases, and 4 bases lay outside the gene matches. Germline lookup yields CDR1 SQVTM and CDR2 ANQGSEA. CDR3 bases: TGCAGCGTTCTAGGGAGGGGCGAGCAGTACTTC. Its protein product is CSVLGRGEQYF.

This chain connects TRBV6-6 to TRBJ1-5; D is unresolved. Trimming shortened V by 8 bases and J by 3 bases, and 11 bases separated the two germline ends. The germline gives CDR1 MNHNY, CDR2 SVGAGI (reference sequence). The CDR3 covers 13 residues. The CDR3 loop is CASGLTDNQPQHF. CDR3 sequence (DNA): TGTGCCAGCGGCCTGACGGACAATCAGCCCCAGCATTTT.

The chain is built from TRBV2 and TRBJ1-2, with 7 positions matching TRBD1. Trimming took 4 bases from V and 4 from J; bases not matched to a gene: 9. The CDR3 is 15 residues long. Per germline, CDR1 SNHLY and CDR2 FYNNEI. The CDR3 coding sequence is TGTGCCAGCAGTGGGGACAGAGGGTCCTCCTATGGCTACACCTTC. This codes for CASSGDRGSSYGYTF.

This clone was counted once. The CDR3, as DNA: TGTGCCAGCAGCTTGGTGTGGGGGGGGCCTAGCACAGATACGCAGTATTTT. Translation: CASSLVWGGPSTDTQYF. The genes are TRBV5-4 and TRBJ2-3, with TRBD2 as a possible D gene (7 bases). From germline, CDR1 is SGHNT and CDR2 YYREEE (reference sequence). This CDR3 region has 17 residues. The V end lost 0 bases, the J end lost 0 bases, and 14 bases lay between the germline ends.

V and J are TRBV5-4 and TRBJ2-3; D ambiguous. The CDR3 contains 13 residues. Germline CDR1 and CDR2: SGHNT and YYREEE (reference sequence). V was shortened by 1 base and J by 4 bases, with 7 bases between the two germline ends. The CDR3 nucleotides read TGTGCCAGCAGCTTGATCAGTTCAGATACGCAGTATTTT. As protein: CASSLISSDTQYF.

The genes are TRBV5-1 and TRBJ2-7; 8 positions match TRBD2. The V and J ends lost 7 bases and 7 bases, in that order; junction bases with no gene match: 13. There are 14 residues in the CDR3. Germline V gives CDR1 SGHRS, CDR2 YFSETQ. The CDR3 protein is CASEVGGAVGEQYF. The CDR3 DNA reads TGCGCCAGCGAAGTCGGGGGGGCCGTGGGAGAGCAGTACTTC.

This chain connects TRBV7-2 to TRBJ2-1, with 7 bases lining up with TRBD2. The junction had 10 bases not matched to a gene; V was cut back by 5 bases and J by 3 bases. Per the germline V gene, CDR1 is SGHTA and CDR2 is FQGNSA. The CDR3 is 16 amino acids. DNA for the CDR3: TGTGCCAGCAGCCCAACGGCTAGCGGCGTCTACAATGAGCAGTTCTTC. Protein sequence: CASSPTASGVYNEQFF. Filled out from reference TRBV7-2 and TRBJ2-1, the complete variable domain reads GAGVSQSPSNKVTEKGKDVELRCDPISGHTALYWYRQSLGQGLEFLIYFQGNSAPDKSGLPSDRFSAERTGGSVSTLTIQRTQQEDSAVYLCASSPTASGVYNEQFFGPGTRLTVL.

CDR3 residues: CASSEFSLLQETQYF. For the CDR3, the DNA is TGTGCCAGCAGTGAGTTTTCGCTACTCCAAGAGACCCAGTACTTC. This chain joins TRBV6-1 and TRBJ2-5; D gene unclear. The length of the CDR3 is 15 residues. Germline V gene data show CDR1 as MNHNS and CDR2 as SASEGT. V lost 3 bases, J lost 1 base, and 12 bases lay in between.

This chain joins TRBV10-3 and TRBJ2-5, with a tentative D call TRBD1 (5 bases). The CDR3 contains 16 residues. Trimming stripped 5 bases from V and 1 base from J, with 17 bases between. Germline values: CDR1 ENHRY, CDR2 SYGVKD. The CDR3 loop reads CAISPDVGRIQETQYF. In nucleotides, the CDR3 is TGTGCCATCAGTCCGGATGTGGGGCGGATCCAAGAGACCCAGTACTTC.

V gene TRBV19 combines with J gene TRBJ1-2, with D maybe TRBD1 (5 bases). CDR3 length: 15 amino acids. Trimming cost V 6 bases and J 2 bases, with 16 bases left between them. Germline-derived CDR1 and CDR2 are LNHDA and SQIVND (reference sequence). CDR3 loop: CASRSQGSMNYGYTF. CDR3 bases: TGTGCCAGTAGGTCTCAGGGTTCAATGAACTATGGCTACACCTTC.

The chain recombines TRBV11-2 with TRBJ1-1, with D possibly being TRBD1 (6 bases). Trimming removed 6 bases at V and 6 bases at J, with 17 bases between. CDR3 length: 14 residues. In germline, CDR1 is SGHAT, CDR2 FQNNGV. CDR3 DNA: TGTGCCAGCAGGGGAAACAGGGTTGGGGCTGAAGCTTTCTTT. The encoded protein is CASRGNRVGAEAFF.

The CDR3 DNA reads as TGCAGCGTCGGGGTAAGACAAGAGACCCAGTACTTC. This gives the protein CSVGVRQETQYF. The rearrangement links TRBV29-1 to TRBJ2-5; the D gene is possibly TRBD2 (5 bases). In germline, CDR1 is SQVTM, CDR2 ANQGSEA. The CDR3 runs 12 residues. V shed 6 bases and J shed 2 bases, with 10 bases lying between them.

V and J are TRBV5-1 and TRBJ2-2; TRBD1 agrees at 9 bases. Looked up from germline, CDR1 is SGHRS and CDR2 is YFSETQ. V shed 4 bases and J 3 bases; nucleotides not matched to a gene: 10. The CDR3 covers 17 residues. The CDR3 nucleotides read TGCGCCAGCAGCCCCCTACCGGGACAGGGTGACACCGGGGAGCTGTTTTTT. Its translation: CASSPLPGQGDTGELFF.

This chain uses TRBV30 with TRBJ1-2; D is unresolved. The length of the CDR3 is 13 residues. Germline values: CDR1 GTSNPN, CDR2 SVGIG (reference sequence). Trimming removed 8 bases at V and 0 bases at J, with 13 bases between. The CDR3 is CAKEDGANYGYTF. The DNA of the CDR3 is TGTGCCAAAGAGGACGGAGCTAACTATGGCTACACCTTC.

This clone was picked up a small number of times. DNA of the CDR3: TGTGCCAGCAGCTTAGATTTACTAGCGGGCTCCTACGAGCAGTACTTC. Protein product: CASSLDLLAGSYEQYF. This sequence joins TRBV11-2 and TRBJ2-7, with 9 bases aligning to TRBD2. CDR3 length: 16 amino acids. Looked up from germline, CDR1 is SGHAT and CDR2 is FQNNGV. V shed 0 bases, J shed 0 bases, and the junction held 3 bases outside the gene matches.

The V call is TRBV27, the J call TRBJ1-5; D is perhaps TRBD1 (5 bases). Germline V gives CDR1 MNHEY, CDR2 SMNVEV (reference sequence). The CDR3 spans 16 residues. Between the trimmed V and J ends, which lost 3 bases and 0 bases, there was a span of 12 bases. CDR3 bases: TGTGCCAGCAGTTTCGGACACCCATATAGCAATCAGCCCCAGCATTTT. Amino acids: CASSFGHPYSNQPQHF.

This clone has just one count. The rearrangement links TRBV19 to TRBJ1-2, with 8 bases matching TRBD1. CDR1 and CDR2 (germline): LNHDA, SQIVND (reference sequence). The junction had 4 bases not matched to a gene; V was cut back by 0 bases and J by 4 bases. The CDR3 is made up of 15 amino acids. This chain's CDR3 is CASSIEPGQVYGYTF. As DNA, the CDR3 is TGTGCCAGTAGTATAGAACCGGGACAGGTCTATGGCTACACCTTC.

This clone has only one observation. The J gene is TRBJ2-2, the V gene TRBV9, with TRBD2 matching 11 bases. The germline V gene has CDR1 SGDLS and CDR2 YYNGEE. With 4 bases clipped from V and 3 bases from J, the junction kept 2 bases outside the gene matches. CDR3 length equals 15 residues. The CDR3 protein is CASSQLAGDTGELFF. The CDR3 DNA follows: TGTGCCAGCAGCCAACTAGCGGGAGACACCGGGGAGCTGTTTTTT.

This CDR3 is CPWGPPSYGYTF. The CDR3, as DNA: TGTCCCTGGGGTCCGCCCTCCTATGGCTACACCTTC. The rearrangement links TRBV21-1 to TRBJ1-2. TRBV21-1 is described as a pseudogene. CDR3 length: 12 amino acids.

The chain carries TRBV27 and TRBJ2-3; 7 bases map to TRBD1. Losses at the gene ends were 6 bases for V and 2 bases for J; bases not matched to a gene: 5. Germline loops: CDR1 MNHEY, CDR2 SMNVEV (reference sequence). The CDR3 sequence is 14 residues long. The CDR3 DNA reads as TGTGCCAGCAGGTCGGGACAGAACACAGATACGCAGTATTTT. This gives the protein CASRSGQNTDTQYF.